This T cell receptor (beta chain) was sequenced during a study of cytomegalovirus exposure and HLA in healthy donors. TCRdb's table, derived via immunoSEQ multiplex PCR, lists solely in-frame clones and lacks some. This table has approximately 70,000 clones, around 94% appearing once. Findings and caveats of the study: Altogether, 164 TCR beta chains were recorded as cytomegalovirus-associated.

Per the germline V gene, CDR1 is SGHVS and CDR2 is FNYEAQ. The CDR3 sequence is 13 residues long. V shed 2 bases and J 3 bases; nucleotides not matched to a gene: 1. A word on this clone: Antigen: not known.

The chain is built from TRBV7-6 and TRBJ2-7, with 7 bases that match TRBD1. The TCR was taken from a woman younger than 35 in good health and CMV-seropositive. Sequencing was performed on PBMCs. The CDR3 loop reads CASSLYRGYEQYF. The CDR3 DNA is TGTGCCAGCAGCTTATACAGGGGCTACGAGCAGTACTTC.